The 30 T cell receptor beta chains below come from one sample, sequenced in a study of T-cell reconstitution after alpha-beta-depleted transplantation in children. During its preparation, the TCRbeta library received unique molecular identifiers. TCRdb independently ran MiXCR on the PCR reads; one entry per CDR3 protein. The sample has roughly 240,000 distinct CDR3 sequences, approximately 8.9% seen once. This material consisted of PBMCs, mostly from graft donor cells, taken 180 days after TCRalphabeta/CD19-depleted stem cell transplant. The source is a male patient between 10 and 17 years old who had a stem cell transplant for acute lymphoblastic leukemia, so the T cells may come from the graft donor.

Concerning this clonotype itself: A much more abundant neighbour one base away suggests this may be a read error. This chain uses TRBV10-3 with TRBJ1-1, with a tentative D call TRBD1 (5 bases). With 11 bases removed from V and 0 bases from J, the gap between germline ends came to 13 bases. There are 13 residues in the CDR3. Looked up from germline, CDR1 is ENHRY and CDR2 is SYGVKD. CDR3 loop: CAGRDWMNTEAFF. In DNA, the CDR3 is TGTGCCGGCCGGGACTGGATGAACACTGAAGCTTTCTTT.

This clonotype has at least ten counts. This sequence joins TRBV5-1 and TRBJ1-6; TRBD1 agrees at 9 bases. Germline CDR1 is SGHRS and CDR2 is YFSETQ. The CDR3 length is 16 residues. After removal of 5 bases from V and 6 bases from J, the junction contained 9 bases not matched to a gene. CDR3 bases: TGCGCCAGCAGTTCCGGGACAGGGAAGGGTAATTCACCCCTCCACTTT. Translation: CASSSGTGKGNSPLHF. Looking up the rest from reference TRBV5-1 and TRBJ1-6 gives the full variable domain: KAGVTQTPRYLIKTRGQQVTLSCSPISGHRSVSWYQQTPGQGLQFLFEYFSETQRNKGNFPGRFSGRQFSNSRSEMNVSTLELGDSALYLCASSSGTGKGNSPLHFGNGTRLTVT.

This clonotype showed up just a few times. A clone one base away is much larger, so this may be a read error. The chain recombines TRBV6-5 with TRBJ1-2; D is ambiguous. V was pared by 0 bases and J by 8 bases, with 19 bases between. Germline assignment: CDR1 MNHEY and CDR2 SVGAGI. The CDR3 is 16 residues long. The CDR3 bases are TGTGCCAGCAGTTACTCGGCTGGCCGACCAAGAAGGGGCTACACCTTC. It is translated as CASSYSAGRPRRGYTF.

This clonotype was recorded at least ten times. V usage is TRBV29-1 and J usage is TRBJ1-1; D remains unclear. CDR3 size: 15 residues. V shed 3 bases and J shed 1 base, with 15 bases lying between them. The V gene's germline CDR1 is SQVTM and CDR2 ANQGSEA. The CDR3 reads CSVETWVESNTEAFF. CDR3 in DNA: TGCAGCGTTGAGACATGGGTAGAGTCGAACACTGAAGCTTTCTTT.

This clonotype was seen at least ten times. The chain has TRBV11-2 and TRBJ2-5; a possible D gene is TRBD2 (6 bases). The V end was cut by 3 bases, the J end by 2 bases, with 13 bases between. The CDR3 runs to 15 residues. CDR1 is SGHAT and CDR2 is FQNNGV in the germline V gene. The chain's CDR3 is CASSLEGWGQETQYF. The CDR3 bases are TGTGCCAGCAGCTTGGAGGGGTGGGGGCAAGAGACCCAGTACTTC.

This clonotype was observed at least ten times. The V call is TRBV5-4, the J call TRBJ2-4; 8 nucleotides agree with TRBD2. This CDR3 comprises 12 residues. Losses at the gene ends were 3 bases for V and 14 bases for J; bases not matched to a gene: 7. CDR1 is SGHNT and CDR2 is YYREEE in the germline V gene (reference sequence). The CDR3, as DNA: TGTGCCAGCAGCTCACGGACTAGCAAAGAGTACTTC. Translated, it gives CASSSRTSKEYF.

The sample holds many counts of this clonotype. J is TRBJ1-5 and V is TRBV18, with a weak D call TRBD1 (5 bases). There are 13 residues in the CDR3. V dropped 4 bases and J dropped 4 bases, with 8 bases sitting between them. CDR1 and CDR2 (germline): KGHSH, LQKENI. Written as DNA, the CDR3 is TGTGCCAGCTCACGGGACGGGAATCAGCCCCAGCATTTT. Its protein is CASSRDGNQPQHF.

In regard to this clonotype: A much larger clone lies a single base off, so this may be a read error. CDR3 residues: CASSYYRAMVAFF. The CDR3 region has the DNA TGTGCCAGCAGTTACTACAGGGCAATGGTAGCTTTCTTT. The chain is built from TRBV6-2 or TRBV6-3 and TRBJ1-1; a possible D gene is TRBD1 (6 bases). CDR1 is MNHEY, CDR2 SVGEGT, per germline. This CDR3 has 13 amino acids. The V end was cut by 1 base, the J end by 10 bases, with 13 bases between.

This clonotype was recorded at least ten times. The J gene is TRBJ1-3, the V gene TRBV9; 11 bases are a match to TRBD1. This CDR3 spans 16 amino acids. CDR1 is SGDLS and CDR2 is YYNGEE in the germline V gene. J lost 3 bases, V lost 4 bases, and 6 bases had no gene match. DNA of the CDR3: TGTGCCAGCAGCACCCGGACAGGGGGCTTTGGAAACACCATATATTTT. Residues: CASSTRTGGFGNTIYF.

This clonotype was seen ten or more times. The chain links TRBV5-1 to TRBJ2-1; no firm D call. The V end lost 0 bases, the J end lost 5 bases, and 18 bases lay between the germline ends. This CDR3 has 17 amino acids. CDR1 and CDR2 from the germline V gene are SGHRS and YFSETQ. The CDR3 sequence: CASSLAVSKLVHNEQFF. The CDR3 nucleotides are TGCGCCAGCAGCTTGGCCGTAAGCAAGTTGGTACACAATGAGCAGTTCTTC.

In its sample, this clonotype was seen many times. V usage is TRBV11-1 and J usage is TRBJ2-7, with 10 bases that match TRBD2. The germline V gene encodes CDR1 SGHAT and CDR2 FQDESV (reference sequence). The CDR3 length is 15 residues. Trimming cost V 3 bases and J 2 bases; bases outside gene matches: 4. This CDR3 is CASSFSSGGAYEQYF. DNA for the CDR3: TGTGCCAGCAGCTTCTCGAGCGGGGGGGCCTACGAGCAGTACTTC.

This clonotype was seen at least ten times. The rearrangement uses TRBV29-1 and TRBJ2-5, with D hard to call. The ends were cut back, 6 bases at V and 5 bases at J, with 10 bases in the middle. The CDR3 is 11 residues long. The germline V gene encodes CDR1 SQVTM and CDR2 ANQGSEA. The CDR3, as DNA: TGCAGCGTGGAGCCTGGGGAGACCCAGTACTTC. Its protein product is CSVEPGETQYF.

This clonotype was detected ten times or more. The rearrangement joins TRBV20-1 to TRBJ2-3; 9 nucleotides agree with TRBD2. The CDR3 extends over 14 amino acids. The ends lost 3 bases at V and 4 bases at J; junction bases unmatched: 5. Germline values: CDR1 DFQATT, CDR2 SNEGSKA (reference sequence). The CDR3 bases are TGCAGTGCTAGGGGCGGGGGGGCCCCAGATACGCAGTATTTT. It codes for CSARGGGAPDTQYF.

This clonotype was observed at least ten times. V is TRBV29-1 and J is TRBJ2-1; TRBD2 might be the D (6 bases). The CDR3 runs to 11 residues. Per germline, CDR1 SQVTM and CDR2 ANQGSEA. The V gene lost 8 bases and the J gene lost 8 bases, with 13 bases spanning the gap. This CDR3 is CSTMTSYEQFF. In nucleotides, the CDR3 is TGCAGCACTATGACTAGTTATGAGCAGTTCTTC.

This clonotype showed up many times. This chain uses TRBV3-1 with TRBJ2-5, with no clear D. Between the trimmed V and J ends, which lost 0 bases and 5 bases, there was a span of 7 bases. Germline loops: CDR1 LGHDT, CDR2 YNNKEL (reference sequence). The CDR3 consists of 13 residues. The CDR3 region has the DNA TGTGCCAGCAGCCAAGAGGTGGCCGAGACCCAGTACTTC. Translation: CASSQEVAETQYF.

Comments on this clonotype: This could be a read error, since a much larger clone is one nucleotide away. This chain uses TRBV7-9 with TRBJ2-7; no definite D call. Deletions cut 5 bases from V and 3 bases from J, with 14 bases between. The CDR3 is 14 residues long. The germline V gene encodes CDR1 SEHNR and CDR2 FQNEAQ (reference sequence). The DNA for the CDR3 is TGTGCCAGCAGCCCCCTCGACGTATTCTACGAGCAGTACTTC. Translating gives CASSPLDVFYEQYF.

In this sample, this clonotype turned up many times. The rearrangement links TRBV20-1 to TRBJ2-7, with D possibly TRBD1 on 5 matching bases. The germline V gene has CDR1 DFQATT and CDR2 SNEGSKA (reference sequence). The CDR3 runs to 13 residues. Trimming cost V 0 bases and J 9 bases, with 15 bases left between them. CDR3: CSAREGPRVGQYF. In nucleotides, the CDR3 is TGCAGTGCTAGAGAAGGACCCAGGGTTGGGCAGTACTTC.

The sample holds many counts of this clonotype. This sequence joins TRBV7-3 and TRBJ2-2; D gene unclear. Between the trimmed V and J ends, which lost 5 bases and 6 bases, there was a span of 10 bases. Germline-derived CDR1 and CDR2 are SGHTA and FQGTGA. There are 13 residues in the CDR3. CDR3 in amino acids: CASSPAKSGELFF. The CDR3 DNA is TGTGCCAGCAGCCCCGCTAAGTCCGGGGAGCTGTTTTTT.

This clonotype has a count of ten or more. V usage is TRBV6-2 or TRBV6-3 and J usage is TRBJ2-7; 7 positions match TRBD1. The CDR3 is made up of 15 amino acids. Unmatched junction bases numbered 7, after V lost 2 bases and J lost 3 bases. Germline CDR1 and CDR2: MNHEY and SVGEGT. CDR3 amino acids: CASSYPTGYGYEQYF. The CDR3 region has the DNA TGTGCCAGCAGTTACCCGACAGGGTACGGCTACGAGCAGTACTTC.

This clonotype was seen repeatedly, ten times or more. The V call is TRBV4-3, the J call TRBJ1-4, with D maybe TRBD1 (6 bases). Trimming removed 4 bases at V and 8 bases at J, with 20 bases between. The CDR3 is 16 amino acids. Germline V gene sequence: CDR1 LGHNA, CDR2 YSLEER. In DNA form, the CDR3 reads TGCGCCAGCAGCCTACCGCTTCAGGGGAAAGGAGAAAAACTGTTTTTT. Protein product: CASSLPLQGKGEKLFF.

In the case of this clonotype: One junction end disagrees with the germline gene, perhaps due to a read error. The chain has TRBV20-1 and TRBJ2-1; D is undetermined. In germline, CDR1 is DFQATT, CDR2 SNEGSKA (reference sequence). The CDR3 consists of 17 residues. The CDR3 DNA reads TGCTGTGCTAGAGATCCGTCCCTAGTTCTCTCCTACAATGAGCAGTTCTTC. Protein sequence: CCARDPSLVLSYNEQFF.

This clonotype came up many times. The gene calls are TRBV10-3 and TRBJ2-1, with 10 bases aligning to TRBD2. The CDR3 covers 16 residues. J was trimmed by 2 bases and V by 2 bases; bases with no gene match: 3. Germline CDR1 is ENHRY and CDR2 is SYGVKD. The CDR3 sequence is CAISEGGLATYNEQFF. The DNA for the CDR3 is TGTGCCATCAGTGAGGGGGGACTAGCGACCTACAATGAGCAGTTCTTC.

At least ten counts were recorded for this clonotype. The CDR3 nucleotides are TGTGCCAGCAGCTCCCGGGACAGGTACTACAATGAGCAGTTCTTC. As protein: CASSSRDRYYNEQFF. V and J are TRBV9 and TRBJ2-1; 8 nucleotides line up with TRBD1. Germline V gene sequence: CDR1 SGDLS, CDR2 YYNGEE. J was trimmed by 3 bases and V by 4 bases; bases with no gene match: 6. The CDR3 totals 15 residues. Based on the CDR3 plus reference TRBV9 and TRBJ2-1, the full variable domain is DSGVTQTPKHLITATGQRVTLRCSPRSGDLSVYWYQQSLDQGLQFLIQYYNGEERAKGNILERFSAQQFPDLHSELNLSSLELGDSALYFCASSSRDRYYNEQFFGPGTRLTVL.

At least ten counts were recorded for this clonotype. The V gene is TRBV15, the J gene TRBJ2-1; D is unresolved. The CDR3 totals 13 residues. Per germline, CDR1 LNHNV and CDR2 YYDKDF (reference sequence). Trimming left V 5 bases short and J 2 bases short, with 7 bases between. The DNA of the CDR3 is TGTGCCACCAGCGAGGACCCCTACAATGAGCAGTTCTTC. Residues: CATSEDPYNEQFF.

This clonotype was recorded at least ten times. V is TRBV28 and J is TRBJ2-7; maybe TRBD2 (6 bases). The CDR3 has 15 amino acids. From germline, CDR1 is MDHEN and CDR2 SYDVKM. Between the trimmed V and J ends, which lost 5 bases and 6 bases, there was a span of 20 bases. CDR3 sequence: CASSPRRSREFEQYF. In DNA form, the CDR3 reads TGTGCCAGCAGTCCGCGCAGAAGTCGGGAGTTCGAGCAGTACTTC.

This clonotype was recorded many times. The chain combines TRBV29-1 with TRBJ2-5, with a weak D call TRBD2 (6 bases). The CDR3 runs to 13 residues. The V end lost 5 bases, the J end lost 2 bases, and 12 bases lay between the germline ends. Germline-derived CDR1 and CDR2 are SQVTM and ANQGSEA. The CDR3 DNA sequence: TGCAGCGTTCGCGGGACTGATCAAGAGACCCAGTACTTC. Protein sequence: CSVRGTDQETQYF. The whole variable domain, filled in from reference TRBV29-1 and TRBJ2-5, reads SAVISQKPSRDICQRGTSLTIQCQVDSQVTMMFWYRQQPGQSLTLIATANQGSEATYESGFVIDKFPISRPNLTFSTLTVSNMSPEDSSIYLCSVRGTDQETQYFGPGTRLLVL.

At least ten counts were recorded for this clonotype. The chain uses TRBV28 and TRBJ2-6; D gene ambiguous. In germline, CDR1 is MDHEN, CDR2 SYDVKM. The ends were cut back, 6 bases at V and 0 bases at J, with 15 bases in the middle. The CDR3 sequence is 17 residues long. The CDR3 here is CASRLPLGSSGANVLTF. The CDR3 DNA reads TGTGCCAGCAGGCTACCATTGGGAAGCTCTGGGGCCAACGTCCTGACTTTC.

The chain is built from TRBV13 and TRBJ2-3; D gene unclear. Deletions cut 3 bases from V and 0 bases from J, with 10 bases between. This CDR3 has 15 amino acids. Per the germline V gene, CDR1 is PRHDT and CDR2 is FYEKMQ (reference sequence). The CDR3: CASSLVKASTDTQYF. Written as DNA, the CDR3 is TGTGCCAGCAGCTTGGTTAAGGCTAGCACAGATACGCAGTATTTT.

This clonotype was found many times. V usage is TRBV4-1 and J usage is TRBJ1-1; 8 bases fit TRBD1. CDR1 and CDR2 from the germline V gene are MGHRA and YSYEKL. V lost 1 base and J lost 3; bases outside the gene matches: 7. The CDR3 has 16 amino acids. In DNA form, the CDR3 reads TGCGCCAGCAGCCAAGGCACAGGGGGGGTGGACACTGAAGCTTTCTTT. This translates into CASSQGTGGVDTEAFF.

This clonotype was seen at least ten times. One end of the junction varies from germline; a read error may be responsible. The CDR3 nucleotides are TGTGCCAGCGGGGAGGGGGGACTGTCCACTGAAGCTTCCTTT. Protein product: CASGEGGLSTEASF. The chain uses TRBV25-1 and TRBJ1-1, with D perhaps TRBD1 (6 bases). CDR1 and CDR2 (germline): MGHDK, SYGVNS. CDR3 length: 14 amino acids.